This T cell receptor beta chain appears in the sequencing data of a study of cytomegalovirus exposure and HLA in healthy donors. Notes on the study in general: An analysis done earlier found most TCR beta V segments productive about 87% or about 30% of the time. Sequencing had likely introduced a cluster of highly shared sequence variants as an artifact.

13 Jbeta primers and 60 Vbeta primers were used for the PCR. This table comes from immunoSEQ multiplex PCR, and its TCRdb copy is limited to in-frame clones, with some not included. The table lists 100,000 to 120,000 clones, 70% to 80% of them singletons. A note on this clone: Its cognate antigen is unknown.

Germline-derived CDR1 and CDR2 are SEHNR and FQNEAQ (reference sequence). V gave up 5 bases and J gave up 7 bases, with 14 bases separating them. The CDR3 length is 14 residues. This clonotype was sampled from a man aged 35 to 55 in good health and CMV-seronegative. Sequenced sample: PBMCs. The chain is built from TRBV7-9 and TRBJ1-4; maybe TRBD1 (5 bases). CDR3: CASSPGLGTEKLFF. The DNA for the CDR3 is TGTGCCAGCAGCCCGGGACTGGGGACTGAAAAACTGTTTTTT. Full variable domain (missing parts from reference TRBV7-9 and TRBJ1-4): DTGVSQNPRHKITKRGQNVTFRCDPISEHNRLYWYRQTLGQGPEFLTYFQNEAQLEKSRLLSDRFSAERPKGSFSTLEIQRTEQGDSAMYLCASSPGLGTEKLFFGSGTQLSVL.